This T cell receptor beta chain was captured in a study of T-cell memory formation after mild COVID-19 listed by TCRdb under 2021. Some background on the complete study: TCR sequence clusters from the two donors were found to be largely donor specific. In two donors, T-cell clones that expanded and contracted after mild COVID-19 were tracked by sequencing TCRalpha and TCRbeta repertoires over time. Two young, previously healthy adult volunteers, one female and one male, were included in the cohort. The paper's findings and limits, for the study overall: Only a couple of mild cases were covered in the study, and larger cohorts including severe cases with pre-infection samples were considered necessary. Whether the second-wave clones peaking on day 37 were SARS-CoV-2 specific was not confirmed. Some responding clones were detected in pre-infection memory, which suggested that pre-existing cross-reactive memory T cells had joined the SARS-CoV-2 response. Contracting CD4+ clones were found mainly in CM and EM memory subsets, while CD8+ clones were enriched in EMRA. From day 15 to 85, contracting clones showed balanced CD4/CD8 phenotypes, whereas a second wave of clones that expanded from day 15 to 37 leaned towards CD4+.

With regard to this clonotype: Its antigen is still unknown. Base qualities were left out, and no much larger clone turns up one base away.

CDR1 and CDR2 were assigned from the germline V gene as SGHDN and FVKESK. V is clipped by 0 bases and J by 4 bases, and the sequence between their germline boundaries is 11 bases long. Taken from cysteine to phenylalanine, the CDR3 has 15 residues. Only the CDR3 region is kept as DNA, spanning 45 bases read in frame from base 1. Ficoll-Paque density gradient centrifugation was used to isolate PBMCs. The sample was run on an Illumina NovaSeq 6000. Using 5'RACE with constant-segment primers, TCRalpha and TCRbeta cDNA libraries were constructed, with sample barcodes and unique molecular identifiers added in the process. Trizol reagent was used to extract RNA from every sample. Amplification of the libraries took two PCR steps, and the second step added a second sample barcode plus Illumina TruSeq adapters. Sequencing of libraries was performed on an Illumina NovaSeq with 2 x 150 bp paired-end reads. The paper's data handling went like this. With migec v1.2.7, reads were demultiplexed and then collapsed into UMI-guided consensus sequences. With mixcr v2.1.11, UMI consensuses were aligned to TRA and TRB V and J templates and assembled into clonotypes. A clonotype was counted as expanded or contracted only when both edgeR and NoisET called the clonotype significant, with the noise models trained on biological replicates. For edgeR calls, the cutoffs were a false discovery rate-adjusted p below 0.01 and a log2 fold-change threshold of 1. As an exploratory analysis of dynamics, max-normalized trajectories of the 1000 most abundant clonotypes were examined by PCA with hierarchical clustering. Separately sequenced CD4+ and CD8+ repertoires were used to assign a CD4 or CD8 phenotype to each responding clone. Using fastp at Q25 and MiXCR, TCRdb reprocessed the public reads and kept productive beta chains. A single entry per CDR3 protein holds the most common genes and DNA from its merged rows. The V and J calls, along with clone size, are taken from TCRdb and not from the paper's own processing. Within this sample are about 540,000 distinct CDR3 sequences, with roughly 20% of them counted one time only. Roughly an eighth of the sample belongs to the ten largest clones.

Sequencing was carried out using PBMCs or a T cell subset sorted from them (not recorded which). The sequence was obtained from an adult woman who had mild COVID-19 (a few samples of this study predate the infection). The sample titles of this study are shuffled in the database, so cell type and time point are left out; the donor was told from shared clones. This chain is built from TRBV14 and TRBJ2-3; the D gene cannot be named for sure. The DNA reads as follows: TGTGCCAGCAGCCAAGATTGGGGAAGGGCAGATACGCAGTATTTT. This translates into CASSQDWGRADTQYF.